The T cell receptor (beta chain) described here comes from a study of molecular identifiers for immune sequencing clone quantification. Study-wide results and limits: Reportedly, one cell's Jurkat TCR RNA was detected within 1,200,000 naive CD8 cells. Clones carrying above 20 RNA copies accounted for over 99% of effector molecules, under 1% in naive cells.

Sorted cell numbers of roughly 19,000 to 1,000,000, with 10%, 30% or 50% RNA, served as input for naive CD8 libraries. This clonotype was counted many times. Its antigen is not known. For bulk TCR libraries, previously described methods and listed TCR primers were used. TCRdb used MiXCR to reprocess the PCR reads, holding one entry per CDR3 protein. Of approximately 680,000 distinct CDR3 sequences listed, roughly 23% are singletons. The ends lost 4 bases at V and 6 bases at J; junction bases unmatched: 8. Germline V gives CDR1 LNHDA, CDR2 SQIVND (reference sequence). The CDR3 runs to 15 residues. The receptor was derived from a human donor in good health. Some libraries in this study had Jurkat cell RNA spiked in. The chain joins TRBV19 to TRBJ2-7; 11 bases align to TRBD2. Material for sequencing was naive CD8+ T cells from blood, with Jurkat cell RNA spiked in. Subset: FACS-sorted CD8+CD4-CCR7+CD45RA+ naive T cells. The CDR3 DNA sequence: TGTGCCAGTAGTACCTTAGCGGGAGGGCCCGTCGAGCAGTACTTC. It translates to CASSTLAGGPVEQYF.